Listed below are T cell receptor beta chains from one sample, sequenced in a study of metastatic and nonmetastatic thyroid tumors. TCRdb recomputed clones from the PCR reads via MiXCR. The repertoire holds tens of thousands of clones, with less than 25% as singletons. Sequencing was done on a sample of blood. These receptors were collected from a female donor with papillary thyroid cancer or a benign thyroid nodule (not recorded which). Some clones in this sample may be carry-over from other donors' samples. Each CDR3 is given with its conserved first and last residue. The D gene is left open where the match is weak. Rows may omit the clone size; those that give it use once, few, many or a size class.

>TRBV12-3/TRBV12-4|TRBJ1-1|-|14|many
TGTGCCAGCAGCCCGGGACATTCGAACACTGAAGCTTTCTTT
CASSPGHSNTEAFF
>TRBV2|TRBJ1-6|-|15|-
TGTGCCAGCAGCCCCTCGTGGGGTAGCAATTCAACCATCCACTTT
CASSPSWGSNSTIHF
>TRBV12-3/TRBV12-4|TRBJ2-1|-|14|few
TGTGCCAGCAGTTTATCCGTAAGCTACAATGAGCAGTTCTTC
CASSLSVSYNEQFF
>TRBV6-8|TRBJ2-7|-|15|-
TGCGCCAGCAGTTACGGGACAAGGGCATCCTACGAGCAGTACTTC
CASSYGTRASYEQYF
>TRBV7-2|TRBJ2-7|TRBD1|16|many
TGTGCCAGCAGCTTGGGGGACCGGGACAGGGTGTACGAGCAGTACTTC
CASSLGDRDRVYEQYF
>TRBV7-9|TRBJ1-1|-|15|-
TGTGCCAGCAGCTTACGAGGGCCGACGAACACTGAAGCTTTCTTT
CASSLRGPTNTEAFF
>TRBV6-1|TRBJ1-2|-|13|few
TGTGCCAGCAGTGAACTTCGTGGGAGCGGCTACACCTTC
CASSELRGSGYTF
>TRBV6-2/TRBV6-3|TRBJ2-3|TRBD1|15|few
TGTGCCAGCAGTTGGGGACAGGGGGTCACATATACTCAGTATTTT
CASSWGQGVTYTQYF
>TRBV12-3/TRBV12-4|TRBJ2-7|TRBD1|14|-
TGTGCCAGCGGTTTTGGACAGGGTCCCTACGAGCAGTACTTC
CASGFGQGPYEQYF
>TRBV10-3|TRBJ2-5|-|18|many
TGTGCCATCAGTGGTCCACCGGGGAATCCTCGTTCCCTAGAGACCCAGTACTTC
CAISGPPGNPRSLETQYF
>TRBV24-1|TRBJ1-2|TRBD1|14|many
TGTGCCACCAGTGACCCCGGGACAGTTTACGGCTACACCTTC
CATSDPGTVYGYTF
>TRBV7-9|TRBJ2-5|-|14|many
TGTGCCAGCAGCTTAGGAGCAGGGGGGGAGACCCAGTACTTC
CASSLGAGGETQYF
>TRBV11-2|TRBJ1-1|-|17|many
TGTGCCAGCAGCGCGATATTGGGGGTCGCAGGGAACACTGAAGCTTTCTTT
CASSAILGVAGNTEAFF
>TRBV30|TRBJ1-2|TRBD1|14|many
TGTGCCTGGAGTAAGGACAGGGGTTGGTATGGCTACACCTTC
CAWSKDRGWYGYTF
>TRBV3-1|TRBJ2-7|-|14|many
TGTGCCAGCAACAACCAGGGCGCGGGCGACGAGCAGTACTTC
CASNNQGAGDEQYF
>TRBV12-3/TRBV12-4|TRBJ1-5|-|15|many
TGTGCCAGCAGGTCGAACCGCAGGGGAAATCAGCCCCAGCATTTT
CASRSNRRGNQPQHF
>TRBV6-1|TRBJ1-2|-|14|few
TGTGCCAGCAGACCCCTGAGTGGGAGCTCGGGCTACACCTTC
CASRPLSGSSGYTF
>TRBV20-1|TRBJ2-7|TRBD2|14|many
TGCAGTGCTAGTTTCCCTAGCGGGAGATACGAGCAGTACTTC
CSASFPSGRYEQYF
>TRBV20-1|TRBJ1-2|-|13|-
TGCAGTGCTAGGGAAGGGGGGAACTATGGCTACACCTTC
CSAREGGNYGYTF
>TRBV20-1|TRBJ2-5|TRBD2|15|many
TGCAGTGCTAGAGATTATGGGACTAGCGAGGAGACCCAGTACTTC
CSARDYGTSEETQYF
>TRBV7-3|TRBJ1-4|TRBD1|15|many
TGTGCCAGCAGCTTACGGACAGGGGAATATGAAAAACTGTTTTTT
CASSLRTGEYEKLFF
>TRBV11-1|TRBJ2-7|-|16|-
TGTGCCAGCAGCCTAACCTCCGGGACACTATTATACGAGCAGTACTTC
CASSLTSGTLLYEQYF
>TRBV25-1|TRBJ1-1|-|11|-
TGTGCCAGCACCAGGAACACTGAAGCTTTCTTT
CASTRNTEAFF
>TRBV12-3/TRBV12-4|TRBJ2-7|-|11|-
TGTGCCAGCATTTTAAAAGGGCAAGAGTACTTC
CASILKGQEYF
>TRBV20-1|TRBJ2-1|-|15|once
TGCAGTGCTAGGGTTATCGGAACCTACTACAATGAGCAGTTCTTC
CSARVIGTYYNEQFF
>TRBV2|TRBJ2-1|TRBD2|14|few
TGTGCCAGCAGTGGAGGGACCGGGAGGGATGAGCAGTTCTTC
CASSGGTGRDEQFF
>TRBV12-3/TRBV12-4|TRBJ2-1|-|15|many
TGTGCCAGCTCCCTGGATGGGATTTCCTACAATGAGCAGTTCTTC
CASSLDGISYNEQFF
>TRBV29-1|TRBJ2-5|-|16|many
TGCAGCGTTGAAGATCGGGGAGCAGGGCCCCAAGAGACCCAGTACTTC
CSVEDRGAGPQETQYF
>TRBV20-1|TRBJ2-3|TRBD2|21|few
TGCAGTGCTAGAGTTTCCCCTACTAGCGGGATTAGTCTCTCGGCCGCAGATACGCAGTATTTT
CSARVSPTSGISLSAADTQYF
>TRBV5-1|TRBJ2-7|TRBD1|14|many
TGCGCCAGCAGCTTGGAAACAGGGGCCCACGAGCAGTACTTC
CASSLETGAHEQYF
>TRBV24-1|TRBJ2-1|TRBD1|16|many
TGTGCCACCAGTGATTCCGGGACAGCTTTCTACAATGAGCAGTTCTTC
CATSDSGTAFYNEQFF
>TRBV28|TRBJ1-4|-|14|many
TGTGCCAGCAGTTCATGGGGTTCTAATGAAAAACTGTTTTTT
CASSSWGSNEKLFF
>TRBV4-2|TRBJ2-7|-|14|many
TGTGCCAGCAGCCAAGACGCTGACTACCCTGAGCAGTACTTC
CASSQDADYPEQYF
>TRBV3-1|TRBJ2-5|TRBD2|16|many
TGTGCCAGCAGCCAAGGAGAACAGGCCGGGGGGGAGACCCAGTACTTC
CASSQGEQAGGETQYF
>TRBV5-1|TRBJ1-2|-|13|-
TGCGCCAGCAGCTTGGAGGGTGAATGTGGCTACACCTTC
CASSLEGECGYTF
>TRBV2|TRBJ2-1|TRBD2|16|-
TGTGCCAGCACCACCGCGGGAATAGCGGGAATCGGTGAGCAGTTCTTC
CASTTAGIAGIGEQFF
>TRBV27|TRBJ2-5|TRBD2|15|many
TGTGCCAGCAGAGGCCGTCTAGCGGTCCAAGAGACCCAGTACTTC
CASRGRLAVQETQYF